These 18 T cell receptor beta chains were sequenced from one sample in a study of control samples from healthy donors and cancer patients. Clones were sequenced by immunoSEQ multiplex PCR, and TCRdb holds only the in-frame ones, with some missing. The repertoire consists of 150,000 to 200,000 clones, with 91% occurring once and the leading ten covering approximately 1.5%. Material for sequencing was blood. The receptors were sampled from a woman aged 25 to 45 in good health.

The rearrangement links TRBV29-1 to TRBJ1-4; D gene ambiguous. CDR1 and CDR2 from the germline V gene are SQVTM and ANQGSEA. Trimming left V 7 bases short and J 4 bases short, with 10 bases between. The length of the CDR3 is 12 residues. The CDR3 nucleotides are TGCAGCGCGAGGCGGGATAATGAAAAACTGTTTTTT. Its translation is CSARRDNEKLFF.

The V gene is TRBV5-1, the J gene TRBJ2-1; 11 nucleotides match TRBD1. V dropped 3 bases and J dropped 7; count of bases not matched to a gene: 3. The germline gives CDR1 SGHRS, CDR2 YFSETQ. CDR3 length equals 14 residues. The CDR3 spells CASSSDRGQNEQFF. CDR3 nucleotide sequence: TGCGCCAGCAGCTCGGACAGGGGGCAGAATGAGCAGTTCTTC.

The V and J genes are TRBV10-2 and TRBJ2-3, with D possibly being TRBD1 or TRBD2 (5 bases each). The CDR3 extends over 15 amino acids. V lost 3 bases, J lost 0 bases, and 10 bases lay in between. Germline values: CDR1 WSHSY, CDR2 SAAADI. In nucleotides, the CDR3 is TGCGCCAGCAGTGAAATGGGGGTTAGCACAGATACGCAGTATTTT. This gives the protein CASSEMGVSTDTQYF.

The rearrangement uses TRBV4-3 and TRBJ2-7, with TRBD2 matching 7 bases. V gave up 1 base and J gave up 4 bases; unmatched junction bases: 7. The germline V gene has CDR1 LGHNA and CDR2 YSLEER. The CDR3 length is 15 residues. The CDR3 sequence is CASSQAEGAGYEQYF. The CDR3 DNA sequence: TGCGCCAGCAGCCAAGCTGAAGGAGCGGGATACGAGCAGTACTTC.

About this clone itself: The sample carries other DNA sequences with the same CDR3. The chain recombines TRBV6-5 with TRBJ2-3; D ambiguous. V was clipped by 0 bases and J by 4 bases, with 5 bases between them. Germline CDR1 and CDR2: MNHEY and SVGAGI. There are 13 residues in the CDR3. The CDR3, as DNA: TGTGCCAGCAGTTACTCGGAAGCAGATACGCAGTATTTT. Protein sequence: CASSYSEADTQYF.

The chain joins TRBV4-1 to TRBJ1-3, with TRBD1 as a possible D gene (6 bases). Germline V gene lookup returns CDR1 MGHRA and CDR2 YSYEKL. V gave up 0 bases and J gave up 1 base, with 16 bases separating them. The length of the CDR3 is 18 residues. CDR3 coding DNA: TGCGCCAGCAGCCAAGATCCCGGGGGCAGCCTATCTGGAAACACCATATATTTT. It is translated as CASSQDPGGSLSGNTIYF.

Remarks on this clone: At the DNA level, this CDR3 is encoded by other sequences in the same sample as well. The chain links TRBV5-1 to TRBJ1-5; D may be TRBD1 (5 bases). Trimming cost V 0 bases and J 2 bases, with 6 bases left between them. CDR1 and CDR2 (germline): SGHRS, YFSETQ. The CDR3 sequence is 14 residues long. The CDR3 region is CASSLGGGNQPQHF. The CDR3 nucleotides read TGCGCCAGCAGCTTGGGGGGGGGCAATCAGCCCCAGCATTTT.

V is TRBV7-8 and J is TRBJ2-2, with unresolved D. CDR3 length: 16 amino acids. Germline values: CDR1 SGHVS, CDR2 FQNEAQ. V gave up 1 base and J gave up 0 bases, with 9 bases separating them. The CDR3 sequence: CASSLGASANTGELFF. The DNA of the CDR3 is TGTGCCAGCAGCTTAGGGGCCAGCGCGAACACCGGGGAGCTGTTTTTT.

This clone showed up just a few times. The chain recombines TRBV27 with TRBJ2-7; 9 positions match TRBD2. V dropped 5 bases and J dropped 6; count of bases not matched to a gene: 8. Germline CDR1 is MNHEY and CDR2 is SMNVEV (reference sequence). This CDR3 region has 14 residues. The CDR3 reads CASSPAGTSLEQYF. As DNA, the CDR3 is TGTGCCAGCAGTCCCGCCGGGACTAGCCTCGAGCAGTACTTC.

The V and J genes are TRBV24-1 and TRBJ1-1; D uncertain. Germline V gene data show CDR1 as KGHDR and CDR2 as SFDVKD. The CDR3 loop spans 13 amino acids. Trimming stripped 1 base from V and 1 base from J, with 3 bases between. CDR3 protein: CATSDFPNTEAFF. The CDR3 DNA sequence: TGTGCCACCAGTGATTTCCCGAACACTGAAGCTTTCTTT.

This sequence joins TRBV12-3 or TRBV12-4 and TRBJ2-7; 11 bases are shared with TRBD1. Trimming cost V 10 bases and J 3 bases; bases outside gene matches: 2. The CDR3 runs to 12 residues. The CDR3 nucleotides are TGTGCCACCGGGACAGGGGGCTACGAGCAGTACTTC. This translates into CATGTGGYEQYF.

The chain combines TRBV21-1 with TRBJ2-6; the table's D call, TRBD1, was not checked against the DNA. TRBV21-1 is recorded as a pseudogene. This CDR3 has 19 amino acids. DNA for the CDR3: TGTGCCAGCAGCAAAGGGAGACAGGGCCCTATCTCTGGGGCCAACGTCCTGACTTTC. Its translation: CASSKGRQGPISGANVLTF.

J is TRBJ1-6 and V is TRBV2; possibly TRBD1 for D (5 bases). Germline lookup yields CDR1 SNHLY and CDR2 FYNNEI. Trimming took off 8 bases at V and 2 bases at J, with 13 bases between the two ends. The CDR3 is made up of 15 amino acids. The CDR3 is CASVGERTYNSPLHF. For the CDR3, the DNA is TGTGCCAGCGTAGGGGAGAGAACCTATAATTCACCCCTCCACTTT. The full variable domain, its missing parts supplied by reference TRBV2 and TRBJ1-6, is EPEVTQTPSHQVTQMGQEVILRCVPISNHLYFYWYRQILGQKVEFLVSFYNNEISEKSEIFDDQFSVERPDGSNFTLKIRSTKLEDSAMYFCASVGERTYNSPLHFGNGTRLTVT.

This clone was seen only once. The chain uses TRBV24-1 and TRBJ2-2, with 7 nucleotides matching TRBD1. Per the germline V gene, CDR1 is KGHDR and CDR2 is SFDVKD. J was trimmed by 0 bases and V by 5 bases; bases with no gene match: 5. The CDR3 sequence is 16 residues long. The CDR3 DNA follows: TGTGCCACCAGTGGCTCGGGACAGACGAACACCGGGGAGCTGTTTTTT. Translating gives CATSGSGQTNTGELFF.

The genes are TRBV10-3 and TRBJ1-1, with a tentative D call TRBD1 (5 bases). The CDR3 is made up of 15 amino acids. The V end lost 2 bases, the J end lost 1 base, and 11 bases lay between the germline ends. In germline, CDR1 is ENHRY, CDR2 SYGVKD. The CDR3 loop is CAISEQGRKNTEAFF. The CDR3 DNA reads TGTGCCATCAGTGAGCAGGGCCGGAAGAACACTGAAGCTTTCTTT.

The chain recombines TRBV2 with TRBJ1-2; D uncertain. This CDR3 has 14 amino acids. V was shortened by 0 bases and J by 4 bases, with 9 bases between the two germline ends. CDR1 SNHLY and CDR2 FYNNEI come from the germline V gene. CDR3 protein: CASSEALAIYGYTF. In DNA, the CDR3 is TGTGCCAGCAGTGAAGCGCTGGCCATCTATGGCTACACCTTC.

This chain joins TRBV19 and TRBJ2-5, with D possibly being TRBD1 or TRBD2 (5 bases each). The CDR3 consists of 13 residues. The germline CDR1 and CDR2 sequences are LNHDA and SQIVND (reference sequence). Trimming took off 5 bases at V and 5 bases at J, with 12 bases between the two ends. The CDR3 region is CASSARERETQYF. CDR3 nucleotide sequence: TGTGCCAGTAGTGCCAGGGAGCGGGAGACCCAGTACTTC.

The rearrangement links TRBV6-5 to TRBJ2-7, with 7 bases fitting TRBD1. V was clipped by 5 bases and J by 2 bases; unmatched bases: 6. The CDR3 length is 14 residues. Germline V gene data show CDR1 as MNHEY and CDR2 as SVGAGI. The CDR3 protein is CASSLRDSPYEQYF. In DNA form, the CDR3 reads TGTGCCAGCAGTCTACGGGACAGCCCCTACGAGCAGTACTTC.